This TCR beta chain came from a study of blood T cell repertoires in COVID-19. Study overall: PBMCs, B-cell-depleted T cells, or T cells provided the cDNA or gDNA that made up the material.

Original processing notes: How many nucleated cells were present was estimated from reference gene primer amplification. Data came from immunoSEQ multiplex PCR; TCRdb stores just in-frame clones and leaves some out. That table supplies the V and J calls and clone size; D and trimming were determined from the DNA. The data show over 250,000 clones, about 80% seen once. V gave up 2 bases and J gave up 1 base, with 9 bases separating them. Germline lookup yields CDR1 LNHDA and CDR2 SQIVND (reference sequence). The CDR3 sequence is 15 residues long. Those who participated ranged in age from roughly 18 to 89 years and resided in 20 to 30 US areas.

Sequencing used PBMCs or T cells enriched from blood (not recorded which). The genes are TRBV19 and TRBJ1-3; a possible D gene is TRBD1 (6 bases). The sequence derives from a man aged 30 to 39 with acute COVID-19. The CDR3 region is CASSISGHSGNTIYF. In DNA form, the CDR3 reads TGTGCCAGTAGTATATCGGGACATTCTGGAAACACCATATATTTT.